This entry lists 17 T cell receptor beta chains sequenced from one sample in a study of cytomegalovirus exposure and HLA in healthy donors. Produced via immunoSEQ multiplex PCR; TCRdb's table is partial and in-frame only. The sample shows about 280,000 clones, around 89% of them seen only once. The source material was PBMCs. Source of these receptors: a woman younger than 35 in good health and CMV-seronegative.

This chain connects TRBV28 to TRBJ2-5, with 7 bases aligning to TRBD1. This CDR3 spans 16 amino acids. V shed 5 bases, J shed 2 bases, and the junction held 11 bases outside the gene matches. Germline V gene data show CDR1 as MDHEN and CDR2 as SYDVKM. The CDR3 DNA follows: TGTGCCAGCAGTCCGCGTAGTGACAGGGCTCAAGAGACCCAGTACTTC. Protein product: CASSPRSDRAQETQYF.

The CDR3: CASTRKPTGSYEQYF. DNA for the CDR3: TGTGCCAGCACCCGTAAACCCACAGGGTCCTACGAGCAGTACTTC. The chain joins TRBV27 to TRBJ2-7; possible D gene TRBD1, 6 bases. V was shortened by 7 bases and J by 1 base, with 17 bases between the two germline ends. The CDR3 totals 15 residues. Germline V gene data show CDR1 as MNHEY and CDR2 as SMNVEV (reference sequence).

This clone appeared a few times. V and J are TRBV25-1 and TRBJ1-1, with unresolved D. Germline CDR1 and CDR2: MGHDK and SYGVNS. V lost 1 base, J lost 6 bases, and 24 bases lay in between. The CDR3 sequence is 18 residues long. The CDR3 spells CASSESLPAGPAGAEAFF. The CDR3 nucleotides are TGTGCCAGCAGTGAATCCCTCCCCGCAGGCCCGGCGGGCGCTGAAGCTTTCTTT.

In this sample, this clone turned up many times. This chain links TRBV29-1 with TRBJ2-7; TRBD1 might be the D (6 bases). Trimming removed 4 bases at V and 7 bases at J, with 14 bases between. Germline V lookup: CDR1 SQVTM, CDR2 ANQGSEA. This CDR3 region has 12 residues. The CDR3 loop is CSVAQGSGEQYF. The CDR3 DNA reads TGCAGCGTTGCGCAGGGGTCGGGGGAGCAGTACTTC.

For the CDR3, the DNA is TGTGCCAGCAGACCAGGTAGTAACTATGGCTACACCTTC. It is translated as CASRPGSNYGYTF. The V call is TRBV11-2, the J call TRBJ1-2; D gene unclear. Trimming shortened V by 6 bases and J by 1 base, and 9 bases separated the two germline ends. CDR1 and CDR2 (germline): SGHAT, FQNNGV. There are 13 residues in the CDR3. The full variable domain, with the rest looked up from reference TRBV11-2 and TRBJ1-2, is EAGVAQSPRYKIIEKRQSVAFWCNPISGHATLYWYQQILGQGPKLLIQFQNNGVVDDSQLPKDRFSAERLKGVDSTLKIQPAKLEDSAVYLCASRPGSNYGYTFGSGTRLTVV.

On this clone itself: This specimen includes other DNA sequences encoding the same CDR3. This sequence joins TRBV5-1 and TRBJ2-1; 9 bases match TRBD2. The CDR3 covers 13 residues. The ends lost 4 bases at V and 10 bases at J; junction bases unmatched: 6. Germline V gene lookup returns CDR1 SGHRS and CDR2 YFSETQ. The CDR3 DNA follows: TGCGCCAGCAGCCCGGGACTAGCTAACGAGCAGTTCTTC. It encodes CASSPGLANEQFF.

The chain employs TRBV6-5 and TRBJ2-5, with 13 bases lining up with TRBD2. The junction had 4 bases not matched to a gene; V was cut back by 11 bases and J by 4 bases. CDR1 is MNHEY, CDR2 SVGAGI, per germline. The CDR3 totals 13 residues. DNA for the CDR3: TGTGCCTCCGGACTAGCGGGAGTAGAGACCCAGTACTTC. Its translation is CASGLAGVETQYF.

This clone was counted between two and nine times. The V gene is TRBV12-5, the J gene TRBJ1-5; no definite D call. The CDR3 totals 13 residues. Germline CDR1 reads LGHNT; CDR2 reads FRNRAP. Trimming removed 0 bases at V and 6 bases at J, with 6 bases between. The CDR3 bases are TGTGCTAGTGGTTTGGTACTTGGTCAGCCCCAGCATTTT. Amino acids: CASGLVLGQPQHF.

The CDR3 bases are TGTGCCAGCAGGGACGGGACTAGCGGGAGACGGGAGCAGTTCTTC. This sequence encodes CASRDGTSGRREQFF. The chain has TRBV2 and TRBJ2-1; 14 bases agree with TRBD2. This CDR3 has 15 residues. The V gene's germline CDR1 is SNHLY and CDR2 FYNNEI. Trimming cost V 6 bases and J 10 bases; bases outside gene matches: 8.

This clone was counted once. This chain connects TRBV4-2 to TRBJ1-2, with TRBD1 matching 9 bases. CDR3 length: 17 amino acids. Germline CDR1 LGHNA, CDR2 YNFKEQ. The J segment lost 5 bases and the V segment lost 1 base, leaving 11 bases of the junction unmatched. The CDR3 DNA is TGTGCCAGCAGCCAAGCGACAACAGGGGGCGCAAGGTATGGCTACACCTTC. It encodes CASSQATTGGARYGYTF.

V and J are TRBV2 and TRBJ2-3, with TRBD2 matching over 10 bases. The CDR3 loop spans 15 amino acids. Germline V gene data show CDR1 as SNHLY and CDR2 as FYNNEI. V was pared by 1 base and J by 11 bases, with 9 bases of the junction left unmatched. Here the CDR3 DNA reads TGTGCCAGCAGTGAAGAGGGTCTAGCGGGAGAGCGGCAGTATTTT. Translating it yields CASSEEGLAGERQYF.

This clone was seen a handful of times. The chain has TRBV10-1 and TRBJ1-2; D is ambiguous. CDR3 length: 10 residues. Trimming took 7 bases from V and 8 from J, leaving 8 bases between them. Germline lookup yields CDR1 WNHNN and CDR2 SYGVQD (reference sequence). The CDR3 DNA is TGCGCCAGCAAGAGGCCGGGCTACACCTTC. Translation gives CASKRPGYTF.

The chain joins TRBV27 to TRBJ2-3, with 8 bases fitting TRBD1. The CDR3 has 15 residues. Losses at the gene ends were 6 bases for V and 0 bases for J; bases not matched to a gene: 5. Germline V gene sequence: CDR1 MNHEY, CDR2 SMNVEV (reference sequence). CDR3 DNA sequence: TGTGCCAGCAGCGGAACAGGGGGTAGCACAGATACGCAGTATTTT. It encodes CASSGTGGSTDTQYF.

The chain recombines TRBV6-6 with TRBJ1-5; D possibly corresponds to TRBD1 (5 bases). Germline V gene lookup returns CDR1 MNHNY and CDR2 SVGAGI (reference sequence). The V gene lost 7 bases and the J gene lost 2 bases, with 15 bases spanning the gap. The CDR3 spans 15 residues. The CDR3 is CASTPGPGGNQPQHF. For the CDR3, the DNA is TGTGCCAGCACCCCGGGCCCGGGGGGCAATCAGCCCCAGCATTTT.

V gene TRBV6-6 combines with J gene TRBJ1-1; perhaps TRBD1 as D (6 bases). Between the trimmed V and J ends, which lost 6 bases and 5 bases, there was a span of 16 bases. The CDR3 spans 14 residues. Germline CDR1 and CDR2: MNHNY and SVGAGI (reference sequence). In nucleotides, the CDR3 is TGTGCCAGCAGACGGGGGGCGGTGGGGACTGAAGCTTTCTTT. It codes for CASRRGAVGTEAFF.

The chain combines TRBV7-9 with TRBJ2-1, with 13 bases fitting TRBD2. Germline CDR1 and CDR2: SEHNR and FQNEAQ (reference sequence). Trimming at V came to 5 bases and at J to 15 bases, leaving 7 bases not matched to a gene. The CDR3 length is 13 residues. DNA of the CDR3: TGTGCCAGCAGCCCGGGGACTAGCGGGATCCTGTTCTTC. It encodes CASSPGTSGILFF.

The chain has TRBV7-9 and TRBJ2-1, with D possibly TRBD1 on 6 matching bases. The CDR3 is made up of 16 amino acids. V lost 1 base and J 8 bases, leaving 18 bases between the germline ends. Per the germline V gene, CDR1 is SEHNR and CDR2 is FQNEAQ (reference sequence). The CDR3 protein is CASSLEEARGGYEQFF. CDR3 nucleotide sequence: TGTGCCAGCAGCTTAGAGGAGGCCAGGGGTGGGTATGAGCAGTTCTTC.